Listed below are T cell receptor beta chains from one sample, sequenced in a study of T-cell reconstitution after alpha-beta-depleted transplantation in children. One entry per CDR3 protein, called by TCRdb with MiXCR from the PCR reads. The data contain hundreds of thousands of distinct CDR3 sequences, about 15% of them singletons. The sequencing here drew on PBMCs from the stem cell graft donor, taken from the stem cell graft. These receptors all come from a human donor who donated a stem cell graft to a child with acute myeloid leukemia. The CDR3 runs from the conserved cysteine through the conserved F or W. D genes are given only for firm matches. The size field is filled for only some rows; it gives once, few, many or a size class.

TGCGCCAGCAGCTTGGGGAGGGACAGCTATGGCTACACCTTC	CASSLGRDSYGYTF	TRBD1	few	TRBV5-1	TRBJ1-2
TGCAGTGCTAGGATGGGACCTCAGTTTCGTCAGCCCCAGCATTTT	CSARMGPQFRQPQHF	NA	NA	TRBV20-1	TRBJ1-5
TGTGCCAGCTCACCGCCGGCAGGGCAGGGGCCCCAGCATTTT	CASSPPAGQGPQHF	NA	few	TRBV18	TRBJ1-5
TGTGCCAGCAGTGCGACAGGGGGCTCCGGGGAGCTGTTTTTT	CASSATGGSGELFF	TRBD1	many	TRBV12-3/TRBV12-4	TRBJ2-2
TGCAGTGCTTTAGACAGGGCGGTCGGGGAGCTGTTTTTT	CSALDRAVGELFF	TRBD1	many	TRBV20-1	TRBJ2-2
TGTGCCAGCAGTATCGGGGCAGCTAGCACAGATACGCAGTATTTT	CASSIGAASTDTQYF	NA	few	TRBV28	TRBJ2-3
TGTGCCAGCGGGCCGGGGGGCACAGATACGCAGTATTTT	CASGPGGTDTQYF	NA	few	TRBV12-3/TRBV12-4	TRBJ2-3
TGTGCCAGCAGTCCAGGGAGAACGGCCACCGAGCAGTACTTC	CASSPGRTATEQYF	NA	NA	TRBV27	TRBJ2-7
TGTGCCAGCAGTTCCCAGGGGGCAGGGGGCGATCAGCCCACAGGGGCTGAAGCTTTCTTT	CASSSQGAGGDQPTGAEAFF	TRBD1	NA	TRBV12-3/TRBV12-4	TRBJ1-1
TGTGCCAGCAGTTGGTCCGGGACATCGACCGGGGAGCTGTTTTTT	CASSWSGTSTGELFF	NA	few	TRBV12-3/TRBV12-4	TRBJ2-2
TGTGCCAGCAGTTACTGGGGGGACGGCGAGCAGTACTTC	CASSYWGDGEQYF	NA	NA	TRBV6-5	TRBJ2-7
TGTGCCAGCGGCGCCGGGACAGGGGGCTGGGATACGCAGTATTTT	CASGAGTGGWDTQYF	TRBD1	few	TRBV7-9	TRBJ2-3
TGTGCCAGCAGTCAGGGACAGACTTCTAACTATGGCTACACCTTC	CASSQGQTSNYGYTF	TRBD1	many	TRBV4-2	TRBJ1-2
TGTGCCAGCAGCTCAATGGGGCAGGGTGAGGAGACCCAGTACTTC	CASSSMGQGEETQYF	NA	many	TRBV27	TRBJ2-5
TGCAGCGGGTGGACACGACAAGAGACCCAGTACTTC	CSGWTRQETQYF	NA	many	TRBV29-1	TRBJ2-5
TGTGCCAGCAGTTCCGGCCGGAGCTCCTACAATGAGCAGTTCTTC	CASSSGRSSYNEQFF	NA	NA	TRBV7-8	TRBJ2-1
TGCAGTGCTTTCTTGGACAGGGTATATGGCTACACCTTC	CSAFLDRVYGYTF	TRBD1	NA	TRBV20-1	TRBJ1-2
TGTGCCAGCAGCCCCGGGACAGGGGGACGTGGCTACACCTTC	CASSPGTGGRGYTF	TRBD1	NA	TRBV4-2	TRBJ1-2
TGTGCCAGCAGGCTAGCGGGGACAGAACCCACCGGGGAGCTGTTTTTT	CASRLAGTEPTGELFF	TRBD2	NA	TRBV12-3/TRBV12-4	TRBJ2-2
TGCGCCAGCAGCTTGGACGCATTCTCGGGGTCTGGAAACACCATATATTTT	CASSLDAFSGSGNTIYF	NA	few	TRBV5-1	TRBJ1-3
TGCGCCAGCAGGTTGAACCGGGACTTGAACTCCTACGAGCAGTACTTC	CASRLNRDLNSYEQYF	NA	many	TRBV5-1	TRBJ2-7
TGCAGCGCGGACCCGACAGAAAACCAAGAGACCCAGTACTTC	CSADPTENQETQYF	NA	NA	TRBV29-1	TRBJ2-5
TGCAGTGCTAGAGATCGCAGGGAGAGTAATGAAAAACTGTTTTTT	CSARDRRESNEKLFF	NA	NA	TRBV20-1	TRBJ1-4
TGCAGTGCTAGTAGGCGGGAGCTCGGTGGCTACACCTTC	CSASRRELGGYTF	NA	many	TRBV20-1	TRBJ1-2
TGTGCCAGCGGGCAGGGGGGAAAGGGAGATACGCAGTATTTT	CASGQGGKGDTQYF	NA	NA	TRBV24-1	TRBJ2-3
TGCGCCAGCAGTGAAGCAGAAAACATTCAGTACTTC	CASSEAENIQYF	NA	few	TRBV10-2	TRBJ2-4
TGTGCCAGCAGTTCCCCGAAACAGGGCTACGAGCAGTACTTC	CASSSPKQGYEQYF	NA	NA	TRBV7-9	TRBJ2-7
TGCAGTGCTAGTCCTCGGGGTCAGCCCCAGCATTTT	CSASPRGQPQHF	NA	many	TRBV20-1	TRBJ1-5
TGTGCCAGCAGCTTAGAATGGGAGCCCCAGCATTTT	CASSLEWEPQHF	NA	few	TRBV7-2	TRBJ1-5
TGTGCCATCAGCTCCTTACAGGGGTCCTACGAGCAGTACTTC	CAISSLQGSYEQYF	TRBD1	many	TRBV10-3	TRBJ2-7
TGTGCCACCAGTGATTTGCAGAGGGGTGAGAACAATGAGCAGTTCTTC	CATSDLQRGENNEQFF	NA	NA	TRBV24-1	TRBJ2-1
TGTGCCAGTTGGGACATCGGAAACACCATATATTTT	CASWDIGNTIYF	NA	many	TRBV6-2/TRBV6-3	TRBJ1-3
TGCGCCAGCAGCTCCCCCCGGGACAGGACCCCTAATGAGCAGTTCTTC	CASSSPRDRTPNEQFF	TRBD1	NA	TRBV5-1	TRBJ2-1
TGCAGCGTGACATCAGGGGATCCTTACTATGGCTACACCTTC	CSVTSGDPYYGYTF	NA	NA	TRBV29-1	TRBJ1-2
TGCAGTGCTAGAGAGGGGGGCAGCCACAATCAGCCCCAGCATTTT	CSAREGGSHNQPQHF	NA	many	TRBV20-1	TRBJ1-5
TGCAGTGCTAGAGAGCGGACATTCAGTCCAAGCACCATATATTTT	CSARERTFSPSTIYF	NA	few	TRBV20-1	TRBJ1-3
TGTGCCAGCAGTTTTCAGGGACAGAACACCGGGGAGCTGTTTTTT	CASSFQGQNTGELFF	NA	NA	TRBV12-3/TRBV12-4	TRBJ2-2
TGCAGTGCTACCAGTATTCAGGGTTTATCCTACGAGCAGTACTTC	CSATSIQGLSYEQYF	NA	many	TRBV20-1	TRBJ2-7
TGTGCCAGCAGCTTAAGGAAGGGGGGGACTAATGAAAAACTGTTTTTT	CASSLRKGGTNEKLFF	NA	NA	TRBV7-9	TRBJ1-4
TGTGCCAGCAGCTTCGACGGCCACAATTCACCCCTCCACTTT	CASSFDGHNSPLHF	NA	many	TRBV7-9	TRBJ1-6
TGCAGTGCTCAGAGGACAGCTAGCACAGATACGCAGTATTTT	CSAQRTASTDTQYF	NA	few	TRBV20-1	TRBJ2-3
TGTGCCAGCAGCATTGACCCGAGCTCCTACAATGAGCAGTTCTTC	CASSIDPSSYNEQFF	NA	NA	TRBV7-8	TRBJ2-1
TGCAGTGCGCCCCGGGACCCACTCTATGGCTACACCTTC	CSAPRDPLYGYTF	NA	many	TRBV20-1	TRBJ1-2